The present entry profiles one T cell receptor (beta chain) with its context. Its antigen is still unknown. At one end the junction does not follow the germline gene, possibly because of a read error. The data stem from a study of PD-1 blockade in classical Hodgkin lymphoma (dated by TCRdb to the early 2020s). For the wider study: Nivolumab dosing was 3 mg/kg intravenously every 2 weeks, continuing until either disease progression or unacceptable toxicity. To define a peripheral blood immune signature of response to PD-1 blockade in classical Hodgkin lymphoma, the study combined TCR beta sequencing with CyTOF.

Points the paper makes about the study in general: Baseline TCR diversity was reported to be lower in newly diagnosed patients than in healthy donors and to be lower still in relapsed/refractory patients. Patients starting nivolumab less than 1 year after ASCT had lower diversity and were excluded from later analyses to avoid confounding by immune reconstitution. Among trial patients, those achieving complete response had baseline diversity similar to that of newly diagnosed patients, while diversity was significantly lower in partial responders and progressors. The study was limited to a single clinical trial cohort, and causes of repertoire differences, possibly disease activity or prior therapy, remained undefined. By C4D1, a significant rise was seen in CD4+ TCR diversity but not in CD8+ TCR diversity (p=0.0027 vs p=0.16), and the rise was most apparent among complete responders (p=0.02).

Genomic DNA was extracted with the Qiagen DNeasy kit from unsorted PBMCs and from negatively selected CD4+ and CD8+ fractions. Using primers that anneal to V and J segments, immunoSEQ multiplex PCR amplified the TCR beta CDR3 regions. Amplification bias was minimized using a synthetic immune receptor repertoire, and residual bias was removed computationally after sequencing. As for the original processing: Custom Python scripts were used to quantify repertoire diversity as the Shannon entropy index. Unsorted, CD4+ and CD8+ repertoires were examined separately, except in combined analyses, for which CD4+ and CD8+ sequences were merged in silico. Clonal expansion was defined as at least a 2-fold frequency increase after treatment relative to C1D1, with a pseudocount of 0.5 for undetected baseline clones. Singleton clones were defined as clones with 0 or 1 copy at C1D1, and non-singleton clones were defined as clones with 2 or more copies. Clones expanded in unsorted samples were annotated as CD4+, CD8+ or unknown by matching protein sequences in sorted samples from the same patient. Wilcoxon tests on paired samples were used to test changes in diversity from C1D1 to C4D1. Imported from immuneACCESS, the table was reduced by TCRdb to in-frame sequences with V and J called. These copies leave out some clones; in studies compared against another copy, an unresolved V gene accounts for under half, and the cause of the remainder is not known. V and J calls and clone size are copied from that table; D and trimming were computed from the DNA. The sample table holds approximately 25,000 clones, of which 84% were seen once. 1.8% of the sample is taken by the ten largest.

According to the study, the label for this sample's time point signals: cycle 1 day 1 (C1D1), immediately before nivolumab initiation. Every trial patient had relapsed after autologous stem cell transplantation, and cohorts A, B and C differed in prior brentuximab vedotin exposure. A Miltenyi CD4+ T cell isolation kit was used for magnetic negative selection to purify CD4+ T cells from thawed PBMCs. A total of over 55 patients with relapsed/refractory classical Hodgkin lymphoma made up the trial cohort, and each patient's best overall response was complete response, partial response or progressive disease. Trial patients were treated with single-agent nivolumab in the multi-cohort phase II CheckMate 205 trial. An independent review committee assessed best overall response using the 2007 International Working Group response criteria. Trial PBMCs were collected just before the start of nivolumab (C1D1) and during therapy at cycle 2 day 1 and cycle 4 day 1. Peripheral blood was collected in 8 mL Vacutainer Cell Preparation Tubes, from which PBMCs were isolated by centrifugation and then cryopreserved. Purified CD4+ and CD8+ fractions were prepared only for cases in which an additional PBMC sample was available. Magnetically labelled cells were removed on LS columns in a quadroMACS separator, and the flow-through was collected as the purified fraction.

Via the germline V gene (reference sequence), CDR1 is MNHEY and CDR2 SMNVEV. The CDR3 spans 14 residues, from the cysteine through the phenylalanine. Only the CDR3 region is kept as DNA, spanning 42 bases read in frame from base 1. The specimen was CD4+ T cells from blood, collected at baseline. This clonotype originated in a human donor with classical Hodgkin lymphoma. The chain was built from TRBV27 and TRBJ1-1, and TRBD1 matches 7 of the central bases. At the DNA level, the sequence is TGTGCCAGCAGTTCAGGCCAGGGACAGAGCCTGTTACAGTTT. It is translated as CASSSGQGQSLLQF.